Below, 23 T cell receptor beta chains from the same sample are listed, as sequenced in a study of cytomegalovirus exposure and HLA in healthy donors. Amplification used 60 Vbeta primers and 13 Jbeta primers. The protocol was immunoSEQ multiplex PCR, while the TCRdb copy is restricted to in-frame clones and leaves out a portion. The top ten clones hold 2% to 2.5% of a sample with 140,000 or so clones, around four fifths of them seen once. Sequencing was carried out using PBMCs. These receptor sequences come from a boy aged 2-15 years in good health and CMV-seronegative.

As to this clone: The junction differs from germline at one of its ends, possibly a read error. The gene calls are TRBV7-9 and TRBJ2-3; D perhaps matches TRBD2 (6 bases). The CDR3 has 17 amino acids. CDR1 and CDR2 from the germline V gene are SEHNR and FQNEAQ (reference sequence). The CDR3 protein is CSSSLIAGSGSTDTQYF. The CDR3 nucleotides read TGTTCCAGCAGCTTAATTGCGGGTAGCGGTAGCACAGATACGCAGTATTTT.

The rearrangement joins TRBV5-1 to TRBJ2-7, with 7 bases identical to TRBD1. This CDR3 has 12 amino acids. J lost 5 bases, V lost 3 bases, and 2 bases had no gene match. The V gene's germline CDR1 is SGHRS and CDR2 YFSETQ. CDR3 region: CASSSQGDEQYF. The CDR3, as DNA: TGCGCCAGCAGCTCGCAGGGGGACGAGCAGTACTTC.

V and J are TRBV30 and TRBJ1-5; D not certain. This CDR3 spans 13 amino acids. The V end lost 1 base, the J end lost 1 base, and 5 bases lay between the germline ends. Germline lookup yields CDR1 GTSNPN and CDR2 SVGIG (reference sequence). The CDR3 nucleotides are TGTGCCTGGAGTGGAGGGAGCAATCAGCCCCAGCATTTT. This encodes CAWSGGSNQPQHF.

The gene calls are TRBV10-3 and TRBJ1-1; a weak D match, TRBD1 (6 bases). This CDR3 has 15 residues. Trimming took 3 bases from V and 3 from J, leaving 14 bases between them. Germline CDR1 reads ENHRY; CDR2 reads SYGVKD. The CDR3 region is CAISDRGAGHTEAFF. DNA for the CDR3: TGTGCCATCAGTGATCGGGGGGCAGGGCACACTGAAGCTTTCTTT.

The rearrangement links TRBV19 to TRBJ2-5; TRBD1 matches at 10 bases. The J segment lost 3 bases and the V segment lost 7 bases, leaving 8 bases of the junction unmatched. Germline CDR1 LNHDA, CDR2 SQIVND (reference sequence). The CDR3 is 15 amino acids. This chain's CDR3 is CASKPGQGFKETQYF. CDR3 DNA: TGTGCCAGTAAACCGGGACAGGGGTTTAAAGAGACCCAGTACTTC. Variable domain in full (rest from reference TRBV19 and TRBJ2-5): DGGITQSPKYLFRKEGQNVTLSCEQNLNHDAMYWYRQDPGQGLRLIYYSQIVNDFQKGDIAEGYSVSREKKESFPLTVTSAQKNPTAFYLCASKPGQGFKETQYFGPGTRLLVL.

This chain links TRBV14 with TRBJ1-2; TRBD1 agrees at 8 bases. The CDR3 extends over 16 amino acids. V dropped 1 base and J dropped 1; count of bases not matched to a gene: 5. Germline CDR1 is SGHDN and CDR2 is FVKESK. The CDR3 reads CASSQGGQGSNYGYTF. The CDR3 DNA follows: TGTGCCAGCAGCCAAGGCGGACAGGGAAGTAACTATGGCTACACCTTC.

V is TRBV29-1 and J is TRBJ1-1, with TRBD1 identical over 10 bases. Germline values: CDR1 SQVTM, CDR2 ANQGSEA. This CDR3 contains 14 residues. V lost 1 base and J lost 1; bases outside the gene matches: 0. This chain's CDR3 is CSVEGDRGNTEAFF. In nucleotides, the CDR3 is TGCAGCGTTGAAGGGGACAGGGGGAACACTGAAGCTTTCTTT.

The V and J genes are TRBV6-5 and TRBJ2-1, with D tentatively TRBD2 (6 bases). The length of the CDR3 is 15 residues. V lost 0 bases and J 5 bases, leaving 11 bases between the germline ends. The germline gives CDR1 MNHEY, CDR2 SVGAGI. The chain's CDR3 is CASSYSGLEHNEQFF. CDR3 sequence (DNA): TGTGCCAGCAGTTACTCGGGACTGGAACACAATGAGCAGTTCTTC.

The rearrangement uses TRBV10-3 and TRBJ1-5, with a weak D call TRBD1 (5 bases). CDR1 and CDR2 from the germline V gene are ENHRY and SYGVKD. The CDR3 spans 15 residues. V was pared by 3 bases and J by 1 base, with 10 bases between. CDR3 nucleotides: TGTGCCATCAGTGATCGGACAACCAGCAATCAGCCCCAGCATTTT. Translating gives CAISDRTTSNQPQHF.

The chain employs TRBV7-9 and TRBJ2-7; D may be TRBD1 (6 bases). Germline values: CDR1 SEHNR, CDR2 FQNEAQ (reference sequence). Between the trimmed V and J ends, which lost 6 bases and 1 base, there was a span of 16 bases. The CDR3 runs to 15 residues. The CDR3 coding sequence is TGTGCCAGCAGGGGACCCGGGACACCATCCTACGAGCAGTACTTC. It codes for CASRGPGTPSYEQYF.

The rearrangement uses TRBV2 and TRBJ1-2, with 8 bases that match TRBD1. Germline CDR1 reads SNHLY; CDR2 reads FYNNEI. The CDR3 is 16 residues long. V lost 5 bases, J lost 8 bases, and 16 bases stayed unmatched. In DNA form, the CDR3 reads TGTGCCAGCAGTAGACGCCAGGGGGCGGGTGGTCGGGGCTACACCTTC. It translates to CASSRRQGAGGRGYTF.

This clone was recorded a few times. The chain combines TRBV30 with TRBJ1-2; tentative D call: TRBD1 (6 bases). V shed 0 bases and J shed 8 bases, with 16 bases lying between them. There are 14 residues in the CDR3. Germline V lookup: CDR1 GTSNPN, CDR2 SVGIG (reference sequence). The CDR3 here is CAWSVTRGFGGYTF. The CDR3 coding sequence is TGTGCCTGGAGTGTCACCAGGGGATTTGGGGGCTACACCTTC.

The count of this clone is one. This sequence joins TRBV12-5 and TRBJ2-7; the match to TRBD1 covers 10 bases. The junction had 9 bases not matched to a gene; V was cut back by 4 bases and J by 0 bases. The CDR3 extends over 17 amino acids. Germline V gene lookup returns CDR1 LGHNT and CDR2 FRNRAP. The CDR3 sequence: CASGSVLGQGYSYEQYF. DNA of the CDR3: TGTGCTAGTGGTTCGGTCCTGGGACAGGGGTACTCCTACGAGCAGTACTTC. Full variable domain (remainder filled in from reference TRBV12-5 and TRBJ2-7): DARVTQTPRHKVTEMGQEVTMRCQPILGHNTVFWYRQTMMQGLELLAYFRNRAPLDDSGMPKDRFSAEMPDATLATLKIQPSEPRDSAVYFCASGSVLGQGYSYEQYFGPGTRLTVT.

This chain joins TRBV19 and TRBJ1-5, with 11 bases lining up with TRBD1. Germline V gene data show CDR1 as LNHDA and CDR2 as SQIVND (reference sequence). This CDR3 contains 18 residues. V lost 3 bases, J lost 4 bases, and 11 bases stayed unmatched. The CDR3 region is CASSMYTGTGGSNQPQHF. Written as DNA, the CDR3 is TGTGCCAGTAGTATGTACACCGGGACAGGGGGGAGTAATCAGCCCCAGCATTTT. Full variable domain (rest looked up from reference TRBV19 and TRBJ1-5): DGGITQSPKYLFRKEGQNVTLSCEQNLNHDAMYWYRQDPGQGLRLIYYSQIVNDFQKGDIAEGYSVSREKKESFPLTVTSAQKNPTAFYLCASSMYTGTGGSNQPQHFGDGTRLSIL.

This clone was detected once. The chain is built from TRBV20-1 and TRBJ1-1; TRBD1 matches 10 bases. The ends lost 6 bases at V and 10 bases at J; junction bases unmatched: 5. The germline V gene has CDR1 DFQATT and CDR2 SNEGSKA (reference sequence). The CDR3 is 11 amino acids. CDR3 nucleotides: TGCAGTGCCACGGACAGGGGGGTAGCTTTCTTT. Protein: CSATDRGVAFF.

V and J are TRBV7-2 and TRBJ1-2, with D perhaps TRBD1 (6 bases). The CDR3 is made up of 13 amino acids. Germline V gene data show CDR1 as SGHTA and CDR2 as FQGNSA. Trimming stripped 5 bases from V and 8 bases from J, with 15 bases between. In nucleotides, the CDR3 is TGTGCCAGCAGCCCTGTCCGGGGACAAGGCTACACCTTC. This codes for CASSPVRGQGYTF.

The CDR3 sequence: CASSLRNEQFF. The CDR3 nucleotides are TGTGCCAGCAGCTTGCGGAATGAGCAGTTCTTC. This chain uses TRBV7-9 with TRBJ2-1; D gene unclear. Trimming took 3 bases from V and 7 from J, leaving 4 bases between them. In germline, CDR1 is SEHNR, CDR2 FQNEAQ (reference sequence). CDR3 size: 11 residues.

The chain recombines TRBV6-6 with TRBJ1-1; possibly TRBD1 for D (6 bases). Trimming took off 8 bases at V and 6 bases at J, with 19 bases between the two ends. This CDR3 is 14 amino acids long. Germline CDR1 reads MNHNY; CDR2 reads SVGAGI (reference sequence). CDR3 region: CASAAGGQLPEAFF. The CDR3 DNA sequence: TGTGCCAGCGCCGCGGGGGGCCAGTTGCCTGAAGCTTTCTTT.

V gene TRBV6-6 combines with J gene TRBJ2-7; TRBD1 matches 7 bases. The CDR3 sequence is 12 residues long. The germline V gene encodes CDR1 MNHNY and CDR2 SVGAGI (reference sequence). The CDR3 region has the DNA TGTGCTACGAAACAGGGGAACTACGAGCAGTACTTC. This codes for CATKQGNYEQYF.

To note about this clone: One end of the junction is discordant with germline, which a read error may explain. DNA for the CDR3: TGTGCCAGCAGTGAAGTGTCAGGGTTAAGGGAATTT. This sequence encodes CASSEVSGLREF. The rearrangement links TRBV2 to TRBJ1-4, with D possibly being TRBD1 (5 bases). CDR1 and CDR2 (germline): SNHLY, FYNNEI. The length of the CDR3 is 12 residues.

This chain joins TRBV10-3 and TRBJ2-1; D gene ambiguous. The CDR3 consists of 12 residues. Looked up from germline, CDR1 is ENHRY and CDR2 is SYGVKD. V was pared by 3 bases and J by 6 bases, with 6 bases between. CDR3 amino acids: CAISEIGNEQFF. For the CDR3, the DNA is TGTGCCATCAGTGAAATCGGCAATGAGCAGTTCTTC.

V usage is TRBV7-3 and J usage is TRBJ2-1, with 8 bases identical to TRBD2. The J segment lost 6 bases and the V segment lost 5 bases, leaving 12 bases of the junction unmatched. Germline values: CDR1 SGHTA, CDR2 FQGTGA. The CDR3 runs 16 residues. The CDR3, as DNA: TGTGCCAGCAGCCTACGGATAGCGGGATTACGCAATGAGCAGTTCTTC. Translation gives CASSLRIAGLRNEQFF. The entire variable domain, with the rest obtained from reference TRBV7-3 and TRBJ2-1, is as follows: GAGVSQTPSNKVTEKGKYVELRCDPISGHTALYWYRQSLGQGPEFLIYFQGTGAADDSGLPNDRFFAVRPEGSVSTLKIQRTERGDSAVYLCASSLRIAGLRNEQFFGPGTRLTVL.

This sequence joins TRBV27 and TRBJ2-7; 9 nucleotides align to TRBD1. This CDR3 spans 17 amino acids. Trimming took 6 bases from V and 1 from J; bases not matched to a gene: 13. CDR1 is MNHEY and CDR2 is SMNVEV in the germline V gene (reference sequence). The CDR3 region has the DNA TGTGCCAGCAGCCCGATCTCCGGGACAGGGAGATCCTACGAGCAGTACTTC. This encodes CASSPISGTGRSYEQYF.